This paragraph covers one TCR beta chain sequence. The CDR3 is 14 amino acids. Germline CDR1 reads MNHNS; CDR2 reads SASEGT. V gave up 2 bases and J gave up 2 bases, with 9 bases separating them. This sample is drawn from a study of beta chain features in type 1 diabetes. cDNA synthesis used the whole RNA isolate, giving expressed TCRB sequences. This table comes from immunoSEQ multiplex PCR, and its TCRdb copy is limited to in-frame clones, with some not included. The data show around 99,000 clones, approximately 37% seen once. What was sequenced was stem cell memory CD4+ T cells from blood. This clonotype originated in a woman aged 18-35 years in good health. The chain links TRBV6-1 to TRBJ1-1; D not certain. The CDR3 protein is CASSEQRRNTEAFF. The CDR3 DNA is TGTGCCAGCAGTGAACAGCGTCGAAACACTGAAGCTTTCTTT.